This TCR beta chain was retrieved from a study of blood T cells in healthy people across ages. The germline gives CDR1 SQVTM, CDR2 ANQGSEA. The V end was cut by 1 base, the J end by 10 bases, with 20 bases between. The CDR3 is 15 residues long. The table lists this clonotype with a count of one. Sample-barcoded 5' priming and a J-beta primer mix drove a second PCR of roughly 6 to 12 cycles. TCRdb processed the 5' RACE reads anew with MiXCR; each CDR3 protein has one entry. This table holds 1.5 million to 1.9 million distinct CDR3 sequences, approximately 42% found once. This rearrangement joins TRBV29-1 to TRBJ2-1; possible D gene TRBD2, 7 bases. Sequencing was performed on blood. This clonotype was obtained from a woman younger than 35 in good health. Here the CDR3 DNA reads TGCAGCGTTGAAGCCTTCGGGGGCAGGGACTACGAGCAGTTCTTC. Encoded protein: CSVEAFGGRDYEQFF.